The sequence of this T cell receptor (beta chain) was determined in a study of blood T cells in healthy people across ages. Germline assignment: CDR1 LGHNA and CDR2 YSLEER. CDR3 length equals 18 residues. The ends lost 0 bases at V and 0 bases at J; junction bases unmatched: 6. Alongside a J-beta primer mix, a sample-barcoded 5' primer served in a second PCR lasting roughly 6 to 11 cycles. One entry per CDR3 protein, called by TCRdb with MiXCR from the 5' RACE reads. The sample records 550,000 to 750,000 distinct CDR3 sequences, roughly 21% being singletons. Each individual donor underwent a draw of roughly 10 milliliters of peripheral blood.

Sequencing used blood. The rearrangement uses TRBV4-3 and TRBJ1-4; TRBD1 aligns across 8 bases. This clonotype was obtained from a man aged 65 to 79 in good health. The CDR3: CASSQDPNRGATNEKLFF. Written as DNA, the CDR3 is TGCGCCAGCAGCCAAGATCCCAACAGGGGGGCAACTAATGAAAAACTGTTTTTT.